These T cell receptor beta chains were read from a single sample in a study of shared clonotypes between healthy human individuals. Measured with immunoSEQ multiplex PCR; TCRdb has only the in-frame clones, and not every one. Of around 200,000 clones listed, approximately 61% are singletons. Sequences were obtained from memory CD4+ T cells sorted from blood. Every receptor here comes from a man aged 25-45 years in good health. Each CDR3 is given with its conserved first and last residue.

j_gene	len	v_gene	CDR3aa
TRBJ2-1	17	TRBV5-1	CASSLDLSASGYNEQFF
TRBJ1-2	15	TRBV6-5	CASSLRFGGSNGYTF
TRBJ2-3	10	TRBV2	CASSEMRHAF
TRBJ1-5	16	TRBV4-3	CASSNLAGAAPQPQHF
TRBJ2-4	16	TRBV5-6	CASSPGSPSAKNIQYF
TRBJ1-1	13	TRBV11-2	CASSLGHNTEAFF
TRBJ2-1	15	TRBV18	CASSRSGGQRNEQFF
TRBJ2-2	15	TRBV7-9	CASSPPRGRSGELFF
TRBJ1-5	15	TRBV27	CASRPRQGLVFSQHF
TRBJ2-2	15	TRBV5-6	CASRVGARSTGELFF
TRBJ1-2	15	TRBV4-3	CASSQQTGEYYGYTF
TRBJ1-4	18	TRBV7-2	CASSLGLGPRAGNEKLFF
TRBJ2-1	17	TRBV10-1	CASSEFGNSGRPNEQFF
TRBJ2-5	15	TRBV18	CASSPLAGRQETQYF
TRBJ2-2	13	TRBV9	CASSRFGGGELFF
TRBJ2-7	15	TRBV4-1	CASSQVLAGKYEQYF
TRBJ2-5	13	TRBV28	CASSFRTPETQYF
TRBJ2-5	16	TRBV5-1	CASSSTGGSVQETQYF
TRBJ2-1	16	TRBV27	CASRYLAGESYNEQFF
TRBJ2-1	16	TRBV2	CASSMLAGGLYNEQFF
TRBJ2-7	14	TRBV19	CASSHRGGTYEQYF
TRBJ2-7	14	TRBV7-1	CASSLAGVAYEQYF
TRBJ1-5	13	TRBV27	CASSPPGGQPQHF
TRBJ1-1	13	TRBV27	CASSLQRGTEAFF
TRBJ1-3	14	TRBV2	CASSAQGHGNTIYF
TRBJ2-1	15	TRBV6-5	CASSYDARGPNEQFF
TRBJ2-7	15	TRBV4-2	CASSQDIQGIVEQYF
TRBJ1-2	14	TRBV6-5	CASSPGTGVYGYTF